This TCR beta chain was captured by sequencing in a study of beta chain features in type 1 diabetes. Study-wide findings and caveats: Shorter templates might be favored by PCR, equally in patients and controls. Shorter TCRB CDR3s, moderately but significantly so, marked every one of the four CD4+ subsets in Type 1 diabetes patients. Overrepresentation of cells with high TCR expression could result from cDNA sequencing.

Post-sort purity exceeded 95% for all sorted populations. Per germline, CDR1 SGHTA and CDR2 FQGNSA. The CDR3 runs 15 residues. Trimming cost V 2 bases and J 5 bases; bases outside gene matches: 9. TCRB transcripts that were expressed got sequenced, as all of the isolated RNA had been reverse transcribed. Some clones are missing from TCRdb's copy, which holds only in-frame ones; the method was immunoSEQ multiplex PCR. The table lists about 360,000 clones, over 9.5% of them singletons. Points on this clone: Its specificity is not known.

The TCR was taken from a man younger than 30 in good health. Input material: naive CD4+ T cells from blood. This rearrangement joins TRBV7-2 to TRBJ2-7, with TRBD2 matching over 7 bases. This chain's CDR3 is CASSLRGGRRNEQYF. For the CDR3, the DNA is TGTGCCAGCAGCTTACGGGGCGGGAGAAGAAACGAGCAGTACTTC.